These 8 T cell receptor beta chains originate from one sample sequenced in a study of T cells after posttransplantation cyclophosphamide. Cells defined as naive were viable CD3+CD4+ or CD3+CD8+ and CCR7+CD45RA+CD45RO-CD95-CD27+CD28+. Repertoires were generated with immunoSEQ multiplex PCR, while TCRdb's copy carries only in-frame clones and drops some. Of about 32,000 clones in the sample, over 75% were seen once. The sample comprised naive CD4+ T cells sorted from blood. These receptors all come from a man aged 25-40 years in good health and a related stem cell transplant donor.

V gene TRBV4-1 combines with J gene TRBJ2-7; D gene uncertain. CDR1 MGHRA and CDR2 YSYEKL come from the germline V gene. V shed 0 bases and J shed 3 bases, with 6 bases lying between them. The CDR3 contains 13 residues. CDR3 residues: CASSQEPGYEQYF. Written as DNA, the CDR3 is TGCGCCAGCAGCCAAGAACCCGGCTACGAGCAGTACTTC.

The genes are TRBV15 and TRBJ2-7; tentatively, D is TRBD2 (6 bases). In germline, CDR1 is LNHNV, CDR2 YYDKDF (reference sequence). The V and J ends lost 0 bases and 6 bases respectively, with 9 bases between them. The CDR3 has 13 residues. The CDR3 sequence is CATSRDRGFEQYF. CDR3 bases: TGTGCCACCAGCAGAGATCGGGGGTTCGAGCAGTACTTC.

The CDR3 region has the DNA TGCGCCAGCAGTCCCCGGGGGGGCCTGGCCAATGAGCAGTTCTTC. This codes for CASSPRGGLANEQFF. This chain links TRBV5-1 with TRBJ2-1; 8 positions match TRBD2. V lost 5 bases to trimming and J lost 6 bases; unmatched junction nucleotides: 10. The CDR3 has 15 residues. The germline CDR1 and CDR2 sequences are SGHRS and YFSETQ.

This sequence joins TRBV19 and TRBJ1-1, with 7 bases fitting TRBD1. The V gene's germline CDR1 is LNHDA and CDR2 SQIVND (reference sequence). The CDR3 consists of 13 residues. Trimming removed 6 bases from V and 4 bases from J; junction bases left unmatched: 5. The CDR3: CASRRQGLTEAFF. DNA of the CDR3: TGTGCCAGTAGAAGACAGGGCCTCACTGAAGCTTTCTTT.

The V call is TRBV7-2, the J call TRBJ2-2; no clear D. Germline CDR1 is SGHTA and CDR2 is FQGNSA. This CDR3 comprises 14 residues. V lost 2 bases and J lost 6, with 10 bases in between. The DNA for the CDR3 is TGTGCCAGCAGCTTATATGGTGGCTCCGGGGAGCTGTTTTTT. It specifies CASSLYGGSGELFF.

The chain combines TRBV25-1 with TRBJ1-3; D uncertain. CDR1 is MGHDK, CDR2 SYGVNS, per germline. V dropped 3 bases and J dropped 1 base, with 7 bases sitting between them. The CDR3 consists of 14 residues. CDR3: CASSEAGSGNTIYF. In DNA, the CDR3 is TGTGCCAGCAGTGAGGCCGGGTCTGGAAACACCATATATTTT.

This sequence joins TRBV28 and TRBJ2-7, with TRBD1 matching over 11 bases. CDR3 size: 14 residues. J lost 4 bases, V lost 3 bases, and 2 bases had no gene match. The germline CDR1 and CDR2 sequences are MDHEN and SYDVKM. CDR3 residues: CASSFRDRGYEQYF. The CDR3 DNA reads TGTGCCAGCAGTTTCCGGGACAGGGGGTACGAGCAGTACTTC.

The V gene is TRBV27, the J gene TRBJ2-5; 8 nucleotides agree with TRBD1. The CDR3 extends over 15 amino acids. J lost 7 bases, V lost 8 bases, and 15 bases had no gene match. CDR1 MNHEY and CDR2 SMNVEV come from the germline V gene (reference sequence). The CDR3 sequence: CASATATGVSATQYF. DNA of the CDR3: TGTGCCAGCGCCACCGCGACAGGGGTTAGTGCGACCCAGTACTTC.